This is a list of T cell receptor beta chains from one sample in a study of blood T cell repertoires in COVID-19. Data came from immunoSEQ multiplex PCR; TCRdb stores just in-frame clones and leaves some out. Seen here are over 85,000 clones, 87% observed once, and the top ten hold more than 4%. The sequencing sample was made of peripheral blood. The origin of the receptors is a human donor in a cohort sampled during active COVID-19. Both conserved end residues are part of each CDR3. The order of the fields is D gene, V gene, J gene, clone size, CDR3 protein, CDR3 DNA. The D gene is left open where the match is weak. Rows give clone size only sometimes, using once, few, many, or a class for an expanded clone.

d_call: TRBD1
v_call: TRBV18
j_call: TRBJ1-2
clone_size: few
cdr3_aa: CASSPGDRANYGYTF
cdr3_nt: TGTGCCAGCTCACCGGGGGACAGAGCTAACTATGGCTACACCTTC

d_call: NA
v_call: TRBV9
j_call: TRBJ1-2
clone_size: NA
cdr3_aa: CASSVGAPGDYGYTF
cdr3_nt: TGTGCCAGCAGCGTAGGAGCACCGGGGGACTATGGCTACACCTTC

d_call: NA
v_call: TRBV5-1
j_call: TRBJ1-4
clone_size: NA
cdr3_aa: CASSWGVGEKLFF
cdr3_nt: TGCGCCAGCAGCTGGGGCGTCGGCGAAAAACTGTTTTTT

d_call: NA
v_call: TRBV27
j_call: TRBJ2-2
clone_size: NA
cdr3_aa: CAARLAGVTGELFF
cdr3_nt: TGTGCCGCGAGGCTGGCAGGGGTGACCGGGGAGCTGTTTTTT

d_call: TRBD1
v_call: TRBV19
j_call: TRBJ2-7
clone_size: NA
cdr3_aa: CASSTPHRGTSSYEQYF
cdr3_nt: TGTGCCAGTAGTACGCCTCACAGGGGGACGAGCTCCTACGAGCAGTACTTC

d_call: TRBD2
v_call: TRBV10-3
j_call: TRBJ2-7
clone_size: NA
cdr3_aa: CAIRTQALLAGGDEQYF
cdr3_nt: TGTGCCATCAGAACCCAAGCCCTTCTAGCGGGAGGCGACGAGCAGTACTTC

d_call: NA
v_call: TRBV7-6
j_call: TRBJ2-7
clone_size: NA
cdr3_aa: CASSYRPRREDEQYF
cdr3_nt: TGTGCCAGCAGCTATCGCCCCAGACGTGAGGACGAGCAGTACTTC

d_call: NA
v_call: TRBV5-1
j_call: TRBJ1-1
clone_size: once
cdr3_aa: CASSPREGTEAFF
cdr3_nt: TGCGCCAGCAGCCCCCGGGAGGGCACTGAAGCTTTCTTT

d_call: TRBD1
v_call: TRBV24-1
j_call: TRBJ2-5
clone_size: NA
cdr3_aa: CATSDTGQGRRETQYF
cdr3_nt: TGTGCCACCAGTGATACGGGACAGGGGCGCCGGGAGACCCAGTACTTC

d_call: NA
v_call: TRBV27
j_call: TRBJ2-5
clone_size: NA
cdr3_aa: CASSPLRASIGVTQYF
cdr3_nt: TGTGCCAGCAGTCCACTCCGGGCCAGCATCGGGGTGACCCAGTACTTC

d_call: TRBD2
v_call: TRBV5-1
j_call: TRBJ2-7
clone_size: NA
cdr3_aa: CASSLGGDSGSLGEQYF
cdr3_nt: TGCGCCAGCAGCTTGGGTGGGGATAGCGGGAGTCTGGGAGAGCAGTACTTC

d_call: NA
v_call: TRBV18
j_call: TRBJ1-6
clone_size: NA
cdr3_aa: CASSPRDSPLHF
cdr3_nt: TGTGCCAGCTCACCTCGGGATTCACCCCTCCACTTT

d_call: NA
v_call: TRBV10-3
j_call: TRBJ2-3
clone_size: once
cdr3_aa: CAISVSYQFTDTQYF
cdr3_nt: TGTGCCATCAGTGTTAGCTACCAATTCACAGATACGCAGTATTTT

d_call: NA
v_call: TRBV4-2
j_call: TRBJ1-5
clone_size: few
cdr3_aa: CASSQGPADSNQPQHF
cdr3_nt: TGTGCCAGCAGCCAAGGCCCTGCAGATAGCAATCAGCCCCAGCATTTT

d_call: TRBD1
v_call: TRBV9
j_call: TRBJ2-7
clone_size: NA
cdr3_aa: CASSLGTGPDYEQYF
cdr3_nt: TGTGCCAGCAGCCTCGGGACAGGACCTGACTACGAGCAGTACTTC

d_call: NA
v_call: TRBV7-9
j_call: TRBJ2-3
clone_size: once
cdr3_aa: CASSPSTLDTQYF
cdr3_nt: TGTGCCAGCAGCCCCTCGACATTGGATACGCAGTATTTT

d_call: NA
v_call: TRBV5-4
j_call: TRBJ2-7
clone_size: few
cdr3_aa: CASSSGRGPYEQYF
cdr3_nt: TGTGCCAGCAGCTCCGGCAGGGGCCCCTACGAGCAGTACTTC

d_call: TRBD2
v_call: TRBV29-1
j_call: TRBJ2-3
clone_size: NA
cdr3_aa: CSVVTSGSEDTQYF
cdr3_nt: TGCAGCGTTGTAACTAGCGGGAGTGAAGATACGCAGTATTTT

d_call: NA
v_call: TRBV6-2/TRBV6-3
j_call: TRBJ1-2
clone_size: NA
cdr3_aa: CASSYGPNPRGYTF
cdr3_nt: TGTGCCAGCAGTTATGGGCCCAACCCCAGAGGCTACACCTTC

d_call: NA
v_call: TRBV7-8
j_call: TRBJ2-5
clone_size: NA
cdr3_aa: CASSSGGGSRETQYF
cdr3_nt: TGTGCCAGCAGCTCTGGGGGCGGGTCAAGGGAGACCCAGTACTTC

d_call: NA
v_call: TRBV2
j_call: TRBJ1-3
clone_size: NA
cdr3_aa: CASTPPAGRKTGNTIYF
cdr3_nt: TGTGCCAGCACCCCCCCGGCAGGGAGGAAAACTGGAAACACCATATATTTT

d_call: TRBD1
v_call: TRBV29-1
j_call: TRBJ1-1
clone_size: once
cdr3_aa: CSVGRQGLTEAFF
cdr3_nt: TGCAGCGTTGGTAGACAGGGCCTCACTGAAGCTTTCTTT

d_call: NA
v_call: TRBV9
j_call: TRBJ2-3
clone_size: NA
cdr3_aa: CASRRSPGLTDTQYF
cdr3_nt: TGTGCCAGCAGACGTAGTCCGGGACTCACAGATACGCAGTATTTT

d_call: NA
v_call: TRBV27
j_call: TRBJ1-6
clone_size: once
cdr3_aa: CASSRTVNSPLHF
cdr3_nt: TGTGCCAGCAGCAGGACAGTTAATTCACCCCTCCACTTT

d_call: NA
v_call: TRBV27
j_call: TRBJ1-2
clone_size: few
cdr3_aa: CASSLSGGRGYGYTF
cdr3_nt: TGTGCCAGCAGTTTATCCGGGGGGCGGGGTTATGGCTACACCTTC

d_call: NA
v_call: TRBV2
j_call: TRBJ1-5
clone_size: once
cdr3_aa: CASRGDKYSNQPQHF
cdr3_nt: TGTGCCAGCAGAGGGGACAAATATAGCAATCAGCCCCAGCATTTT

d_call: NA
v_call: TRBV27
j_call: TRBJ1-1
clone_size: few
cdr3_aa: CASSLSTRRNTEAFF
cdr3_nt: TGTGCCAGCAGTTTATCCACTAGGAGGAACACTGAAGCTTTCTTT

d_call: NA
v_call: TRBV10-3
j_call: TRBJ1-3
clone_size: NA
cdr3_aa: CAISPRVPRGNTIYF
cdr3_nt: TGTGCCATCAGCCCCCGAGTGCCGCGAGGAAACACCATATATTTT

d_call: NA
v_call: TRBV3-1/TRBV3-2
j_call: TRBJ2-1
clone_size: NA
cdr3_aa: CASSQETVEFF
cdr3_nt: TGTGCCAGCAGCCAAGAAACAGTCGAGTTCTTC

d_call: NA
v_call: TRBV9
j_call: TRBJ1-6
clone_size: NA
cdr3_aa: CASSVVAGHGNSPLHF
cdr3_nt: TGTGCCAGCAGCGTAGTTGCAGGTCACGGTAATTCACCCCTCCACTTT

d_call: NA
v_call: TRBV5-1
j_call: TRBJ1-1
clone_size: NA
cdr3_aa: CASSFQAANTEAFF
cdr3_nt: TGCGCCAGCAGCTTCCAGGCCGCGAACACTGAAGCTTTCTTT

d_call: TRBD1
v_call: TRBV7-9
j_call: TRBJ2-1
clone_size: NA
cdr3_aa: CASSFRDRASEQFF
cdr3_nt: TGTGCCAGCAGCTTTAGAGACAGGGCATCTGAGCAGTTCTTC

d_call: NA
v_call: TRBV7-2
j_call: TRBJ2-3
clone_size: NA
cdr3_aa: CASRLVVGLPDTQYF
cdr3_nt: TGTGCCAGCAGACTAGTAGTAGGCCTACCAGATACGCAGTATTTT

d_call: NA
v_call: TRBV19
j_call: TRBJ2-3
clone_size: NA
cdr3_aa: CASRSRGISPRDTQYF
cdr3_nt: TGTGCCAGTAGGTCGCGGGGCATTTCACCGCGGGATACGCAGTATTTT

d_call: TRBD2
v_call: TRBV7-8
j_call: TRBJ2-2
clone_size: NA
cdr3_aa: CASSLGFMGAGVGGAGELFF
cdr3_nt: TGTGCCAGCAGCTTAGGGTTTATGGGAGCGGGAGTTGGTGGCGCCGGGGAGCTGTTTTTT

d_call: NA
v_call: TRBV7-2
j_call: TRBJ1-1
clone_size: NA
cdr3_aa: CASSFGRGDLGAFF
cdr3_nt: TGTGCCAGCAGCTTCGGGAGGGGGGACCTAGGGGCTTTCTTT

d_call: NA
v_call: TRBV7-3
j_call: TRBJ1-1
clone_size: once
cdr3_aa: CASSFLADTEAFF
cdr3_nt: TGTGCCAGCAGCTTTCTGGCTGACACTGAAGCTTTCTTT

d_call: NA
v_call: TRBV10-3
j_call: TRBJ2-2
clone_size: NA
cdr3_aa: CAISDERRLLSPKVDGELFF
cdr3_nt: TGTGCCATCAGTGACGAGAGGAGATTGCTGAGCCCTAAGGTGGACGGGGAGCTGTTTTTT

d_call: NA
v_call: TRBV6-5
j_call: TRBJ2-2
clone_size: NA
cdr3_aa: CASSYSYYTGELFF
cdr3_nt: TGTGCCAGCAGTTACTCGTACTACACCGGGGAGCTGTTTTTT

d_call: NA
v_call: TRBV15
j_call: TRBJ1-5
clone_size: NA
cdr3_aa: CATSRDRQAPAQHF
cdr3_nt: TGTGCCACCAGCAGAGACCGACAGGCTCCAGCCCAGCATTTT

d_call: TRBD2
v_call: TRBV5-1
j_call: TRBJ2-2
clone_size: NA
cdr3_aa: CASSLWLAENTGELFF
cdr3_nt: TGCGCCAGCAGCTTGTGGCTAGCGGAGAACACCGGGGAGCTGTTTTTT

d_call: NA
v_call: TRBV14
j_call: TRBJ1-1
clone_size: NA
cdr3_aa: CASSQKSTGFNTEAFF
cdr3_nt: TGTGCCAGCAGCCAAAAGTCGACGGGATTTAACACTGAAGCTTTCTTT

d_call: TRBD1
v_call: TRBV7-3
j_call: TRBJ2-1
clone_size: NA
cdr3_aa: CASSSNRGPNEQFF
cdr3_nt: TGTGCCAGCAGCTCCAACAGGGGGCCGAATGAGCAGTTCTTC

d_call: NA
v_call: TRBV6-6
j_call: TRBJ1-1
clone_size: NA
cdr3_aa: CASSPGFTGRTEAFF
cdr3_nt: TGTGCCAGCAGTCCTGGATTCACAGGGAGAACTGAAGCTTTCTTT

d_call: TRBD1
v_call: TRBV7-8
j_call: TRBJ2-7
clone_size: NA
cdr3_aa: CASSAARTGISEQYF
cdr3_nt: TGTGCCAGCAGCGCCGCTCGGACAGGGATAAGCGAGCAGTACTTC

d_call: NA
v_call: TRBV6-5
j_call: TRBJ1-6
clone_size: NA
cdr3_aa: CASRGTGLNSPLHF
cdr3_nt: TGTGCCAGCAGGGGTACAGGGCTGAATTCACCCCTCCACTTT

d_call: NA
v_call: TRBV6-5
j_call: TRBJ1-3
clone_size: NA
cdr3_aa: CASRAPTALGNTIYF
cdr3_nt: TGTGCCAGCAGAGCCCCGACAGCACTTGGAAACACCATATATTTT

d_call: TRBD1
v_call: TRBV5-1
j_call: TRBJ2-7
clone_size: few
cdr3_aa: CASSPGQGSYEQYF
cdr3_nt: TGCGCCAGCAGCCCGGGACAGGGTTCCTACGAGCAGTACTTC

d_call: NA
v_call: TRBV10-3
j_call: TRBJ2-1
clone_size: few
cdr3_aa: CAISDNRDNNEQFF
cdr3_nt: TGTGCCATCAGTGACAACCGGGACAACAATGAGCAGTTCTTC

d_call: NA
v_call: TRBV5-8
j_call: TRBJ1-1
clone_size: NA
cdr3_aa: CASSLWRGFTNTEAFF
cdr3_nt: TGTGCCAGCAGCTTATGGCGGGGCTTTACGAACACTGAAGCTTTCTTT

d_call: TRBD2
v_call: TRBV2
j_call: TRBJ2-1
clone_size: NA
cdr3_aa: CASRGLADYNEQFF
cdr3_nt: TGTGCCAGCAGGGGACTAGCGGACTACAATGAGCAGTTCTTC